These T cell receptor beta chains were read from a single sample in a study of beta chain features in type 1 diabetes. Sequenced by immunoSEQ multiplex PCR; TCRdb stores in-frame clones only, minus some. The table shows 900,000 or so clones, with roughly 15% occurring only once. The sequenced material came from naive CD4+ T cells from blood. Receptors originate from a woman aged 18-35 years in good health. The CDR3 runs from the conserved cysteine through the conserved F or W. D genes are given only for firm matches. Size is omitted from some rows. Given values are once, few, many or a class for expanded clones.

size,J,V,D,CDR3,DNA
few,TRBJ2-5,TRBV29-1,NA,CSGRRDPLQETQYF,TGCAGCGGCCGCAGGGACCCATTACAAGAGACCCAGTACTTC
NA,TRBJ2-7,TRBV7-2,TRBD1,CASSVGQAFSYEQYF,TGTGCCAGCAGCGTCGGACAGGCATTCTCCTACGAGCAGTACTTC
NA,TRBJ2-5,TRBV29-1,NA,CSASRREETQYF,TGCAGTGCCAGCCGCAGGGAAGAGACCCAGTACTTC
NA,TRBJ2-1,TRBV5-1,NA,CASSSGEIYNEQFF,TGCGCCAGCAGCTCGGGGGAGATCTACAATGAGCAGTTCTTC
few,TRBJ2-5,TRBV7-9,NA,CASSLPPGGAGGRGETQYF,TGTGCCAGCAGCTTACCCCCCGGAGGGGCAGGCGGGCGTGGGGAGACCCAGTACTTC
many,TRBJ1-4,TRBV18,TRBD1,CASSPQGAGKLFF,TGTGCCAGCTCGCCCCAGGGGGCGGGTAAACTGTTTTTT
few,TRBJ1-5,TRBV6-5,TRBD1,CASSLSGTGGNQPQHF,TGTGCCAGCAGTTTATCCGGGACAGGGGGAAATCAGCCCCAGCATTTT
NA,TRBJ2-1,TRBV7-9,NA,CASTERANQVEQFF,TGTGCCAGCACCGAACGGGCCAATCAAGTTGAGCAGTTCTTC
NA,TRBJ2-5,TRBV28,NA,CASSFEGLGQETQYF,TGTGCCAGCAGTTTTGAGGGGTTGGGCCAAGAGACCCAGTACTTC
few,TRBJ1-1,TRBV10-3,NA,CAISESMVRLNTEAFF,TGTGCCATCAGTGAGTCGATGGTTAGGTTAAACACTGAAGCTTTCTTT
few,TRBJ2-7,TRBV7-2,TRBD2,CASSLAREGTYEQYF,TGTGCCAGCAGCTTAGCCCGGGAGGGGACCTACGAGCAGTACTTC
NA,TRBJ2-3,TRBV5-4,TRBD2,CASSSRLAGTSTDTQYF,TGTGCCAGCAGCTCCAGACTAGCGGGGACTAGCACAGATACGCAGTATTTT
NA,TRBJ1-2,TRBV2,NA,CASQVGEGYTF,TGTGCCAGCCAGGTGGGGGAGGGCTACACCTTC
NA,TRBJ2-3,TRBV9,TRBD2,CASSASVASGSPMGQYF,TGTGCCAGCAGCGCTAGTGTCGCTAGCGGGAGCCCCATGGGGCAGTATTTT
few,TRBJ2-2,TRBV11-2,TRBD2,CASSFSGSNTGELFF,TGTGCCAGCAGCTTTAGCGGGAGCAACACCGGGGAGCTGTTTTTT
few,TRBJ2-5,TRBV7-2,TRBD2,CASSRTSEVETQYF,TGTGCCAGCAGCCGGACTAGCGAGGTAGAGACCCAGTACTTC
NA,TRBJ2-7,TRBV18,NA,CASSLGGRPTYEQYF,TGTGCCAGCTCTCTAGGTGGCCGACCAACCTACGAGCAGTACTTC
NA,TRBJ2-5,TRBV7-3,NA,CASSPGVRETQYF,TGTGCCAGCAGCCCAGGGGTGCGGGAGACCCAGTACTTC
NA,TRBJ1-1,TRBV27,NA,CASSLSPGRTEAFF,TGTGCCAGCAGTTTATCCCCAGGGCGCACTGAAGCTTTCTTT
NA,TRBJ2-5,TRBV19,TRBD2,CASSMTSGGETQYF,TGTGCCAGTAGTATGACTAGCGGGGGAGAGACCCAGTACTTC
NA,TRBJ1-1,TRBV7-2,NA,CASSLIPGVNTEAFF,TGTGCCAGCAGCTTGATACCAGGGGTGAACACTGAAGCTTTCTTT
NA,TRBJ1-2,TRBV6-1,NA,CASSEGYGYTF,TGTGCCAGCAGTGAAGGGTATGGCTACACCTTC
NA,TRBJ1-2,TRBV18,TRBD1,CASSPVRDRDYGYTF,TGTGCCAGCTCACCAGTGCGGGACAGAGACTATGGCTACACCTTC
NA,TRBJ2-1,TRBV7-9,NA,CASSGSDEQFF,TGTGCCAGCAGCGGGAGCGATGAGCAGTTCTTC
NA,TRBJ2-1,TRBV29-1,NA,CSADLFNEQFF,TGCAGCGCCGACCTTTTCAATGAGCAGTTCTTC
NA,TRBJ2-7,TRBV7-9,NA,CASSAGDYEQYF,TGTGCCAGCAGCGCCGGGGATTACGAGCAGTACTTC
NA,TRBJ1-1,TRBV6-5,NA,CASSYRVGRNTEAFF,TGTGCCAGCAGTTATAGGGTGGGTCGGAACACTGAAGCTTTCTTT
NA,TRBJ2-4,TRBV11-1,TRBD1,CASSLGQGNIQYF,TGTGCCAGCAGCTTAGGACAGGGAAACATTCAGTACTTC
few,TRBJ2-2,TRBV9,NA,CASSVVVGTNTGELFF,TGTGCCAGCAGCGTAGTTGTGGGAACGAACACCGGGGAGCTGTTTTTT
few,TRBJ1-1,TRBV29-1,NA,CSVSRVIGHEAFF,TGCAGCGTTTCCAGGGTGATCGGGCATGAAGCTTTCTTT
NA,TRBJ2-2,TRBV19,NA,CASSSPPWDRPNTGELFF,TGTGCCAGTAGTAGCCCCCCATGGGATAGACCGAACACCGGGGAGCTGTTTTTT
NA,TRBJ2-5,TRBV29-1,NA,CSVLGPSETQYF,TGCAGCGTTCTAGGACCTTCCGAGACCCAGTACTTC
few,TRBJ2-5,TRBV5-4,TRBD2,CASSSGLAGGQETQYF,TGTGCCAGCAGCTCGGGACTAGCGGGAGGCCAAGAGACCCAGTACTTC
few,TRBJ1-1,TRBV10-3,NA,CAISFDRTNTEAFF,TGTGCCATCAGTTTTGACAGAACGAACACTGAAGCTTTCTTT
few,TRBJ2-2,TRBV28,NA,CASSLNTGELFF,TGTGCCAGCAGTCTTAACACCGGGGAGCTGTTTTTT
few,TRBJ2-6,TRBV15,NA,CATREPGANVLTF,TGTGCCACCAGGGAACCTGGGGCCAACGTCCTGACTTTC
NA,TRBJ1-1,TRBV28,NA,CASRMGRENTEAFF,TGTGCCAGCCGAATGGGCAGGGAGAACACTGAAGCTTTCTTT
NA,TRBJ2-1,TRBV7-2,NA,CASSLTPGHEQFF,TGTGCCAGCAGCTTAACACCGGGGCATGAGCAGTTCTTC
few,TRBJ2-3,TRBV4-2,TRBD2,CASSPRRSGRPTDTQYF,TGTGCCAGCAGCCCTCGGCGTAGCGGGAGGCCCACAGATACGCAGTATTTT
NA,TRBJ1-2,TRBV7-2,NA,CASSLVQLGGYTF,TGTGCCAGCAGCTTAGTACAGCTCGGAGGCTACACCTTC
once,TRBJ2-3,TRBV9,TRBD2,CASRERGSDTDTQYF,TGTGCCAGCAGAGAGCGGGGATCTGACACAGATACGCAGTATTTT
few,TRBJ2-1,TRBV15,NA,CATSRVHDEQFF,TGTGCCACCAGCAGAGTTCATGATGAGCAGTTCTTC
few,TRBJ2-3,TRBV4-3,NA,CASSQGTADTQYF,TGCGCCAGCAGCCAAGGAACTGCAGATACGCAGTATTTT